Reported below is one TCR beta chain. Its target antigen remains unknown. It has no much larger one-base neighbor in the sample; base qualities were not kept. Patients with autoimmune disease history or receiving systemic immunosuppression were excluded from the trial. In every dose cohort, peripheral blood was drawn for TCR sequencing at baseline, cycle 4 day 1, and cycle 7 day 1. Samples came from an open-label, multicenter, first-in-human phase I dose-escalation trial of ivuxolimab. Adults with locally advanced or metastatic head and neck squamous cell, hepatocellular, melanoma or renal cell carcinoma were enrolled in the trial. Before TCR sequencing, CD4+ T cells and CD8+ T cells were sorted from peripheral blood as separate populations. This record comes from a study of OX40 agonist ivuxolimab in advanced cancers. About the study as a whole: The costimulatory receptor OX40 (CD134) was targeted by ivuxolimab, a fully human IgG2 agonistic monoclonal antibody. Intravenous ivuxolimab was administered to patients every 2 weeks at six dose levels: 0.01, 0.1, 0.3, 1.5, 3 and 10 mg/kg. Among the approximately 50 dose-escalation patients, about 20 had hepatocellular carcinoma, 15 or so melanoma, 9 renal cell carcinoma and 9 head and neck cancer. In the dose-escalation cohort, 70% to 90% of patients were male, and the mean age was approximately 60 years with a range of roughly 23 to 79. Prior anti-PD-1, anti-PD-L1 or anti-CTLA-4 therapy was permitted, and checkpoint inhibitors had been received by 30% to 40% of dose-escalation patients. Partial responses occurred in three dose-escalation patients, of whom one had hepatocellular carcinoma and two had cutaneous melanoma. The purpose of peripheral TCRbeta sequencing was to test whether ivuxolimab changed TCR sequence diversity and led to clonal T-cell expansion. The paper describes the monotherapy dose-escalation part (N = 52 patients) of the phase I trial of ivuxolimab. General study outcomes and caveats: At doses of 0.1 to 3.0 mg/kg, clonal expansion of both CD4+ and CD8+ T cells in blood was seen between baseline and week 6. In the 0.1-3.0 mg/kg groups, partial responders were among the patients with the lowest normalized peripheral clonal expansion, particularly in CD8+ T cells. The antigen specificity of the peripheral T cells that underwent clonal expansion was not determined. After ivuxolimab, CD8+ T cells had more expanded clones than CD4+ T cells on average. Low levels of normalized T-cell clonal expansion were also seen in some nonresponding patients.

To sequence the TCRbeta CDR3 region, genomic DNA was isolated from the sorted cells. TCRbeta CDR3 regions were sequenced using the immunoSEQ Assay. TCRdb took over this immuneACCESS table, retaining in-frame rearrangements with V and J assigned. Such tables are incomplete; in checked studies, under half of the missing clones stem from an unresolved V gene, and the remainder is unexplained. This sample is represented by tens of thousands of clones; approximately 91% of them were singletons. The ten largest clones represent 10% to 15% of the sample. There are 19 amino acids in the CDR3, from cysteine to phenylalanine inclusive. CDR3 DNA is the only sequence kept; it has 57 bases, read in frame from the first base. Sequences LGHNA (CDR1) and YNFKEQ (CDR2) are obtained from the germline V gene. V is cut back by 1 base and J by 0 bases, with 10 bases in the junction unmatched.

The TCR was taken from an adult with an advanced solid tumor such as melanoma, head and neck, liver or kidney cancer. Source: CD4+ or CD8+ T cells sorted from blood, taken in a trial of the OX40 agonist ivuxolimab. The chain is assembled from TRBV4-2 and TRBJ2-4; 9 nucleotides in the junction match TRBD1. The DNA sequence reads TGTGCCAGCAGCCAAGGCAGGACAGGGGTATATGGAGCCAAAAACATTCAGTACTTC. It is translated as CASSQGRTGVYGAKNIQYF.